These 14 T cell receptor beta chains were sequenced from one sample in a study of blood T cell repertoires in COVID-19. Method: immunoSEQ multiplex PCR; TCRdb's copy keeps in-frame clones and lacks some. Here the sample spans 200,000 to 300,000 clones, about 89% being singletons. Sequences were obtained from peripheral blood. The origin of the receptors is a man aged 35 to 55 who had recovered from COVID-19.

The chain joins TRBV23-1 to TRBJ1-5, with D possibly TRBD1 on 5 matching bases. TRBV23-1 carries the ORF label, with uncertain function. CDR3 length equals 15 residues. With 6 bases removed from V and 5 bases from J, the gap between germline ends came to 17 bases. CDR3 amino acids: CASRPAGGLYQPQHF. In DNA, the CDR3 is TGCGCCAGCAGACCAGCTGGGGGGTTGTATCAGCCCCAGCATTTT.

The V call is TRBV4-3, the J call TRBJ1-1; 7 bases match TRBD1. J lost 6 bases, V lost 3 bases, and 4 bases had no gene match. From germline, CDR1 is LGHNA and CDR2 YSLEER. This CDR3 contains 13 residues. CDR3 protein: CASSQRQGSEAFF. In DNA form, the CDR3 reads TGCGCCAGCAGCCAGAGACAGGGCTCTGAAGCTTTCTTT.

Only one count was recorded for this clone. The CDR3 nucleotides read TGTGCCAGCAAAGGACAGGGGGATGAAAAACTGTTTTTT. Translation gives CASKGQGDEKLFF. This sequence joins TRBV11-2 and TRBJ1-4, with 10 bases matching TRBD1. Germline CDR1 and CDR2: SGHAT and FQNNGV. There are 13 residues in the CDR3. V was clipped by 7 bases and J by 6 bases; unmatched bases: 2.

This sequence joins TRBV11-3 and TRBJ2-3, with D possibly TRBD1 on 6 matching bases. This CDR3 comprises 15 residues. Germline CDR1 SGHNT, CDR2 YENEEA. Trimming shortened V by 5 bases and J by 5 bases, and 17 bases separated the two germline ends. CDR3 amino acids: CASSPAEGDLDTQYF. CDR3 bases: TGTGCCAGCAGCCCGGCTGAGGGGGATTTAGATACGCAGTATTTT.

The gene calls are TRBV29-1 and TRBJ1-2; 7 nucleotides line up with TRBD1. Germline-derived CDR1 and CDR2 are SQVTM and ANQGSEA. The CDR3 has 13 amino acids. Trimming removed 5 bases from V and 4 bases from J; junction bases left unmatched: 7. CDR3 sequence: CSVNRGEGYGYTF. The CDR3 nucleotides are TGCAGCGTTAACAGGGGCGAAGGCTATGGCTACACCTTC.

This clone was seen only once. The chain combines TRBV3-1 (or the pseudogene TRBV3-2) with TRBJ2-1; a possible D gene is TRBD1 (5 bases). V lost 0 bases and J 0 bases, leaving 9 bases between the germline ends. CDR3 length: 16 amino acids. Germline V gene data show CDR1 as LGHDT and CDR2 as YNNKEL (reference sequence). The CDR3 sequence is CASSQEGHSSYNEQFF. The DNA for the CDR3 is TGTGCCAGCAGCCAAGAGGGGCACAGCTCCTACAATGAGCAGTTCTTC.

This chain uses TRBV9 with TRBJ2-3, with D maybe TRBD1 (6 bases). V lost 5 bases, J lost 9 bases, and 16 bases lay in between. The germline V gene has CDR1 SGDLS and CDR2 YYNGEE. The CDR3 runs to 13 residues. The CDR3: CASRPSQGFTQYF. As DNA, the CDR3 is TGTGCCAGCAGACCATCACAGGGCTTCACGCAGTATTTT.

This clone appeared a few times. The V and J genes are TRBV4-3 and TRBJ1-5; weak D call: TRBD1 (6 bases). The CDR3 contains 19 residues. Germline lookup yields CDR1 LGHNA and CDR2 YSLEER. V lost 0 bases to trimming and J lost 3 bases, with 21 bases between them. CDR3 in amino acids: CASSQDPPRGGVDNQPQHF. In DNA, the CDR3 is TGCGCCAGCAGCCAAGATCCTCCTCGGGGGGGCGTAGACAATCAGCCCCAGCATTTT.

V usage is TRBV5-4 and J usage is TRBJ2-1, with D uncertain. The CDR3 loop spans 13 amino acids. The germline V and J ends were trimmed by 1 base and 3 bases, with 5 bases remaining between them. Germline lookup yields CDR1 SGHNT and CDR2 YYREEE (reference sequence). This chain's CDR3 is CASSLTRYNEQFF. The CDR3 bases are TGTGCCAGCAGCTTGACACGCTACAATGAGCAGTTCTTC. The full variable domain, completed using reference TRBV5-4 and TRBJ2-1, is ETGVTQSPTHLIKTRGQQVTLRCSSQSGHNTVSWYQQALGQGPQFIFQYYREEENGRGNFPPRFSGLQFPNYSSELNVNALELDDSALYLCASSLTRYNEQFFGPGTRLTVL.

This chain connects TRBV4-1 to TRBJ2-7; a weak D match, TRBD1 (6 bases). V lost 0 bases, J lost 7 bases, and 16 bases lay in between. Germline CDR1 is MGHRA and CDR2 is YSYEKL. The CDR3 extends over 15 amino acids. CDR3 DNA sequence: TGCGCCAGCAGCCAAGATTTCGGACAGCTTTGGGAGCAGTACTTC. Protein sequence: CASSQDFGQLWEQYF.

The chain links TRBV19 to TRBJ2-7, with TRBD1 as a possible D gene (7 bases). This CDR3 has 16 amino acids. The V end lost 3 bases, the J end lost 0 bases, and 15 bases lay between the germline ends. Germline values: CDR1 LNHDA, CDR2 SQIVND (reference sequence). Here the CDR3 reads CASSIRAGQSSYEQYF. CDR3 nucleotides: TGTGCCAGTAGTATTAGGGCGGGACAGAGCTCCTACGAGCAGTACTTC.

The chain employs TRBV9 and TRBJ2-7, with a possible D match to TRBD2 (6 bases). CDR3 length: 14 amino acids. The V gene lost 0 bases and the J gene lost 5 bases, with 12 bases spanning the gap. From germline, CDR1 is SGDLS and CDR2 YYNGEE. The CDR3 loop is CASSVGTISDEQYF. CDR3 DNA: TGTGCCAGCAGCGTAGGGACTATTTCCGACGAGCAGTACTTC.

This clone was detected only once. This chain joins TRBV2 and TRBJ2-7; 11 bases align to TRBD2. V was clipped by 7 bases and J by 0 bases; unmatched bases: 8. CDR3 size: 16 residues. Germline CDR1 reads SNHLY; CDR2 reads FYNNEI. For the CDR3, the DNA is TGTGCCAGCATGGTAGCGGGGGGGCCTCCCTCCTACGAGCAGTACTTC. It translates to CASMVAGGPPSYEQYF.

This clone was counted once. The chain combines TRBV28 with TRBJ2-2; 7 positions match TRBD2. The J segment lost 6 bases and the V segment lost 5 bases, leaving 9 bases of the junction unmatched. The germline gives CDR1 MDHEN, CDR2 SYDVKM. The CDR3 contains 15 residues. The CDR3 bases are TGTGCCAGCAGTAGGACTAGAACGGGTGCCGGGGAGCTGTTTTTT. Translated: CASSRTRTGAGELFF. Looking up the rest from reference TRBV28 and TRBJ2-2 gives the full variable domain: DVKVTQSSRYLVKRTGEKVFLECVQDMDHENMFWYRQDPGLGLRLIYFSYDVKMKEKGDIPEGYSVSREKKERFSLILESASTNQTSMYLCASSRTRTGAGELFFGEGSRLTVL.